This TCR beta chain was observed in a study of siplizumab effects on memory and regulatory T cells. Study observations and caveats: There appeared to be greater diversity in naive T cells than in memory cells, and naive T cells seemed major contributors to the alloresponse. Alloreactive sequences tracing back to unstimulated CD4+ memory cells were significantly reduced by siplizumab. Suppression by proliferating Tregs derived from siplizumab cultures was not verified.

In germline, CDR1 is SGHDT, CDR2 YYEEEE. V was trimmed by 2 bases and J by 10 bases, leaving 16 bases between them. The CDR3 covers 14 residues. About this clone itself: Its antigen is not identified.

Unstimulated naive, memory, effector memory and TEMRA subsets underwent sequencing in a few donor pairs. Some clones are missing from TCRdb's copy, which holds only in-frame ones; the method was immunoSEQ multiplex PCR. The table has some 63,000 clones, around 96% seen once. The receptor comes from a human donor in good health. The sample comprised naive CD8+ T cells sorted from blood. J is TRBJ2-1 and V is TRBV5-6, with D tentatively TRBD2 (5 bases). The CDR3 coding sequence is TGTGCCAGCAGCTTCTTGGACTCTCCCAGAGAGCAGTTCTTC. As protein: CASSFLDSPREQFF.